This T cell receptor (beta chain) was captured by sequencing in a study of cytomegalovirus exposure and HLA in healthy donors. Overall study: Genotyping of hundreds of donors showed that 70% to 90% belonged to the Caucasian-associated ancestry cluster. Study observations and caveats: In an earlier analysis, about 87% or about 30%: the productive usage of most TCR beta V segments. There were some 150 TCR beta chains listed as cytomegalovirus-associated.

Deletions cut 0 bases from V and 0 bases from J, with 9 bases between. CDR1 is SGHRS, CDR2 YFSETQ, per germline. The CDR3 spans 15 residues. The PCR had 60 Vbeta and 13 Jbeta primers. Produced via immunoSEQ multiplex PCR; TCRdb's table is partial and in-frame only. The repertoire holds 150,000 or so clones, with roughly 85% as singletons. As regards this clone: Its antigen remains unknown.

This rearrangement joins TRBV5-1 to TRBJ1-1; D ambiguous. This TCR was recovered from a man younger than 30 in good health and CMV-seropositive. The specimen sequenced was PBMCs. The CDR3 is CASSLGWRMNTEAFF. In DNA form, the CDR3 reads TGCGCCAGCAGCTTGGGGTGGAGAATGAACACTGAAGCTTTCTTT.